The sequence of this T cell receptor (beta chain) was determined in a study of T cell responses to AZD1222 COVID-19 vaccine. Study information: Pooled samples include second doses given at about 4 or 12 weeks.

Details on this clone: The antigen remains undetermined.

Assay: immunoSEQ multiplex PCR; the TCRdb copy retains only in-frame clones and omits some. The data show 110,000 to 150,000 clones, 85% to 95% seen once. Germline V lookup: CDR1 SGHVS, CDR2 FQNEAQ. The CDR3 extends over 14 amino acids. V lost 1 base to trimming and J lost 6 bases, with 10 bases between them. Broader study findings: The donors showed a predominance of white British ancestry and of females, with possible underestimation of clonal diversity. Only 5 or 6 people who got AZD1222 tested seropositive at baseline. CD4 TCRs linked to vaccination spanned spike, dominating at 160-218 and 743-854.

The sequence was obtained from an adult in good health. The J gene is TRBJ1-5, the V gene TRBV7-8, with D uncertain. The sequencing here drew on peripheral blood, taken on day 0 of AZD1222 vaccination. The CDR3 region has the DNA TGTGCCAGCAGCTTAGACTTAGGGATTCAGCCCCAGCATTTT. This sequence encodes CASSLDLGIQPQHF. Full variable domain (remainder filled in from reference TRBV7-8 and TRBJ1-5): GAGVSQSPRYKVAKRGQDVALRCDPISGHVSLFWYQQALGQGPEFLTYFQNEAQLDKSGLPSDRFFAERPEGSVSTLKIQRTQQEDSAVYLCASSLDLGIQPQHFGDGTRLSIL.